These T cell receptor beta chains were read from a single sample in a study of radiation and T cells in renal cell carcinoma. The method was immunoSEQ multiplex PCR; TCRdb's version includes in-frame clones alone and lacks a portion of them. The sample has 20,000 to 25,000 clones; more than 50% are singletons. The specimen comprised tumor tissue, sampled from a patient whose treatment was nephrectomy without radiotherapy. The receptors shown here come from a human donor with renal cell carcinoma. CDR3s include the opening cysteine and the closing phenylalanine or tryptophan.

v_gene: TRBV30; CDR3aa: CAWNPARLGSGYNEQFF
v_gene: TRBV25-1; CDR3aa: CASGSTEAWGKAGELFF
v_gene: TRBV6-5; CDR3aa: CASSYSGGNAEEAFF
v_gene: TRBV5-1; CDR3aa: CASSPTSGGSHTQYF
v_gene: TRBV19; CDR3aa: CASALQGSGGYGYTF
v_gene: TRBV11-3; CDR3aa: CASSFQGPGGHYGYTF
v_gene: TRBV19; CDR3aa: CASTVRDGTPGELFF
v_gene: TRBV6-5; CDR3aa: CASGGGYGYTF
v_gene: TRBV6-6; CDR3aa: CASSAGGYNGYTF
v_gene: TRBV9; CDR3aa: CASSVGGRDEQFF
v_gene: TRBV7-2; CDR3aa: CASSFGIGGDGYTF
v_gene: TRBV21-1; CDR3aa: CASSPVTGVNSGNTIYF
v_gene: TRBV4-3; CDR3aa: CASSPGQGRTGELFF
v_gene: TRBV30; CDR3aa: CAWSVARGNAYYYEQYF
v_gene: TRBV7-9; CDR3aa: CASSFLTENTEAFF